The clone carrying this T cell receptor beta chain was detected once. Method: immunoSEQ multiplex PCR; TCRdb's copy keeps in-frame clones and lacks some. The sample lists some 1 million clones; about 74% were seen once. This sample is part of a study of shared clonotypes between healthy human individuals. Germline CDR1 is GTSNPN and CDR2 is SVGIG (reference sequence). The V gene end was trimmed by 3 bases and the J gene end by 5 bases; junction bases not matched to a gene: 7. The CDR3 is made up of 16 amino acids. Division of CD4+ cells produced a CD45RA+ naive subset and a CD45RA-negative memory subset.

Sample: memory CD4+ T cells sorted from blood. The subset here: CD45RA-negative fraction. The rearrangement joins TRBV30 to TRBJ2-1, with 13 nucleotides matching TRBD2. The sequence was obtained from a man younger than 30 in good health. The DNA of the CDR3 is TGTGCCTGGAGACTCCCGGGACTAGCGGGACACAATGAGCAGTTCTTC. Amino acids: CAWRLPGLAGHNEQFF.